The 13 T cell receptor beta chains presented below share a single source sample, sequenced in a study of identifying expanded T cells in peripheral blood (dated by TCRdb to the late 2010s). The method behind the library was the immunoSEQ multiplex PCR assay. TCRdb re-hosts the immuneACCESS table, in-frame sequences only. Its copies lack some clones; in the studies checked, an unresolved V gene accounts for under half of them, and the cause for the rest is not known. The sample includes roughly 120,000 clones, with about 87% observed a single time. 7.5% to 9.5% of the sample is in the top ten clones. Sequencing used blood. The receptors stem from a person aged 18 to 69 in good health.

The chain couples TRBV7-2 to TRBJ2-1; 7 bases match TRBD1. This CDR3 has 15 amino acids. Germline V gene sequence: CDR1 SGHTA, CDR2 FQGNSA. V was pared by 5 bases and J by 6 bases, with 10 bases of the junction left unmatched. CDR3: CASSSTRQGGNEQFF. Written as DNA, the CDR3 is TGTGCCAGCAGCAGCACCAGACAGGGTGGCAATGAGCAGTTCTTC.

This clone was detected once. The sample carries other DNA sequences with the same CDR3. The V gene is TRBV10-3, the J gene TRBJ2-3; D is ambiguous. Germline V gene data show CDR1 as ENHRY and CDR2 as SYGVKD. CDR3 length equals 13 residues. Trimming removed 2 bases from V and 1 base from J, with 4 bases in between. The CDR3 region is CAISEGGTDTQYF. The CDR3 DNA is TGTGCCATCAGTGAGGGGGGCACAGATACGCAGTATTTT.

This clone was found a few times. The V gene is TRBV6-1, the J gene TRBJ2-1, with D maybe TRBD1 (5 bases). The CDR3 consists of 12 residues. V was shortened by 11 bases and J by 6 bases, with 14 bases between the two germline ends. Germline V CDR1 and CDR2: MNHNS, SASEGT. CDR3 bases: TGTGCCGGTTCCCAGGGATTCAATGAGCAGTTCTTC. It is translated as CAGSQGFNEQFF.

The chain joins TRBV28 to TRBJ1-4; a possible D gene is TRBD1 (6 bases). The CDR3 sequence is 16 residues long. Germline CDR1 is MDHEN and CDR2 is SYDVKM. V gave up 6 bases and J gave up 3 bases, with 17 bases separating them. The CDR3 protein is CASRRGWGAANEKLFF. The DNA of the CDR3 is TGTGCCAGCAGGCGCGGTTGGGGGGCTGCTAATGAAAAACTGTTTTTT.

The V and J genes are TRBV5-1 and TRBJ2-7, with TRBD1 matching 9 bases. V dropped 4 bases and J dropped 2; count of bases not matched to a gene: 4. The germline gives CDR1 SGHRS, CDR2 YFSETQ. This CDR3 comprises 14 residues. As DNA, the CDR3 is TGCGCCAGCAGCGCCCGACAGGGGGCCTACGAGCAGTACTTC. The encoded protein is CASSARQGAYEQYF.

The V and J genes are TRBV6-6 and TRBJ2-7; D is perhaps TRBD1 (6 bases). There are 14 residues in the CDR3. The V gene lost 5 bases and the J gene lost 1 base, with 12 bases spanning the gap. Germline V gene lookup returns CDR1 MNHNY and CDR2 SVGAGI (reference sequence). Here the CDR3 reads CASSDRDNSYEQYF. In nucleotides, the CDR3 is TGTGCCAGCAGTGACCGGGACAATTCCTACGAGCAGTACTTC.

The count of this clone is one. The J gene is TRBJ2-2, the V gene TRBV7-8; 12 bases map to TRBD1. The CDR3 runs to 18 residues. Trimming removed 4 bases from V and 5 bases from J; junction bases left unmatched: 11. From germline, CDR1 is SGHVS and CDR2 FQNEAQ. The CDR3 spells CASSSTGTGGAGTGELFF. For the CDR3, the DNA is TGTGCCAGCAGCTCGACCGGGACAGGGGGCGCGGGGACCGGGGAGCTGTTTTTT.

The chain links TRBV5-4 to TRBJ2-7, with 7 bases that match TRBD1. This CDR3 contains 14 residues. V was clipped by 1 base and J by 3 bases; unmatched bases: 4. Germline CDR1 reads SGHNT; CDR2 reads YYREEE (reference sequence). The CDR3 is CASSLRTGNYEQYF. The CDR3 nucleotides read TGTGCCAGCAGCTTGAGGACAGGAAACTACGAGCAGTACTTC.

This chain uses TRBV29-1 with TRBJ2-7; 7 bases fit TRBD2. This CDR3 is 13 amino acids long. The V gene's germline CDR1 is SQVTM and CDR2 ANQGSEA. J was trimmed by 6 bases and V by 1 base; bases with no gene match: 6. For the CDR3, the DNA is TGCAGCGTTGAAGGACTAGCTGGCGGCGAGCAGTACTTC. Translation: CSVEGLAGGEQYF.

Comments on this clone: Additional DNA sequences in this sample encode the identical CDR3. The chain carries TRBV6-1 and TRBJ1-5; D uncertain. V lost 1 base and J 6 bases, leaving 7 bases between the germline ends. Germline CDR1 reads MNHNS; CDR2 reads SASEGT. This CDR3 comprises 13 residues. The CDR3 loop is CASSEGPGQPQHF. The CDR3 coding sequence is TGTGCCAGCAGTGAAGGTCCGGGTCAGCCCCAGCATTTT.

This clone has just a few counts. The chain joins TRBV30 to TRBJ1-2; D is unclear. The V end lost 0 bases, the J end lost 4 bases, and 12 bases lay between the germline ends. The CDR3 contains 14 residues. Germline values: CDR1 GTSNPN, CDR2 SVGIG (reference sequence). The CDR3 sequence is CAWSVQIGSYGYTF. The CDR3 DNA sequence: TGTGCCTGGAGTGTACAGATAGGTTCCTATGGCTACACCTTC.

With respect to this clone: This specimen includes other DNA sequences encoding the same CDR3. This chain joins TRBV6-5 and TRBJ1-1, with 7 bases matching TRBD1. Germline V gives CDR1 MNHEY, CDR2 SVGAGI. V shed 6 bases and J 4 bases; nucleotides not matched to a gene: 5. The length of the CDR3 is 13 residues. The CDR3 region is CASSLQGSTEAFF. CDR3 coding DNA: TGTGCCAGCAGCCTACAGGGGTCCACTGAAGCTTTCTTT.

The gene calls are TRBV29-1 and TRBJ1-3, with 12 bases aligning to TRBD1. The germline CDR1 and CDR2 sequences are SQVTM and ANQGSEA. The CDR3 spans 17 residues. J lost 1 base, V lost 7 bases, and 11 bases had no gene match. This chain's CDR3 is CSAGTGGVGSSGNTIYF. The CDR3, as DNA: TGCAGCGCCGGGACAGGGGGCGTCGGAAGTTCTGGAAACACCATATATTTT.